Sequencing of this T cell receptor beta chain was carried out in a study of tumor and adjacent non-tumor tissue in lung cancer. About the study: Stage I to III disease affected 10 men and a handful of women aged roughly 31 to 76. On average, productive TCRbeta reads reached about 4.4 million per sample. General study points: Normal lung showed higher cumulative top 100 clone frequency than tumor.

This CDR3 has 14 residues. Germline V gene lookup returns CDR1 MNHNY and CDR2 SVGAGI (reference sequence). Comment on this clonotype: Its antigen remains unknown. One end of the junction is discordant with germline, which a read error may explain.

A modified ARM-PCR protocol with three rounds of nested PCR amplified TCRbeta. Via MiXCR, TCRdb re-called the multiplex PCR reads, giving one row per CDR3 protein. Found here are around 210,000 distinct CDR3 sequences, about 71% of them singletons; the top ten hold 20% to 25%. No cell sorting was done before RNA was extracted from the tissue. This clonotype originated in a man aged 55 to 69 with non-small cell lung cancer. The chain recombines TRBV6-6 with TRBJ1-2, with D possibly being TRBD1 (5 bases). Sample: lung tumor tissue. The CDR3 nucleotides are TGTGCCACCGGGGGGGTATCGGGGAGTTATGGCTACGCCTTC. Translation: CATGGVSGSYGYAF.